Listed below are T cell receptor beta chains from one sample, sequenced in a study of a mutant IDH1 vaccine in newly diagnosed glioma. Sequencing used immunoSEQ multiplex PCR; TCRdb keeps in-frame clones, though not all of them. The table lists more than 60,000 clones, roughly four fifths of them singletons, with over 4% in the top ten. These receptors lack a known antigen. Sequences were derived from PBMCs, sampled from a glioma patient whose treatment included an IDH1 peptide vaccine. These receptors originate from a man aged 50 to 60 with glioma. Each CDR3 is given with its conserved first and last residue. The D gene is left open where the match is weak. Size values are once, few and many counts, or a class for expanded clones, and some rows have none.

V gene: TRBV9
J gene: TRBJ1-3
CDR3 length: 15
D gene: -
clone size: -
CDR3 protein: CASSSDRGSGNTIYF
CDR3 DNA: TGTGCCAGCAGCTCCGACCGGGGCTCTGGAAACACCATATATTTT

V gene: TRBV19
J gene: TRBJ1-6
CDR3 length: 11
D gene: -
clone size: -
CDR3 protein: CASSMGSPLHF
CDR3 DNA: TGTGCCAGTAGTATGGGTTCACCCCTCCACTTT

V gene: TRBV4-3
J gene: TRBJ1-2
CDR3 length: 18
D gene: TRBD1
clone size: -
CDR3 protein: CASSHTTLSGTANYGYTF
CDR3 DNA: TGCGCCAGCAGCCACACTACACTATCCGGGACAGCTAACTATGGCTACACCTTC

V gene: TRBV5-1
J gene: TRBJ2-1
CDR3 length: 15
D gene: TRBD2
clone size: once
CDR3 protein: CASSLGLAEYNEQFF
CDR3 DNA: TGCGCCAGCAGCTTGGGACTAGCGGAGTACAATGAGCAGTTCTTC

V gene: TRBV30
J gene: TRBJ1-1
CDR3 length: 13
D gene: TRBD1
clone size: -
CDR3 protein: CAWSWTGLTEAFF
CDR3 DNA: TGTGCCTGGAGTTGGACAGGGCTCACTGAAGCTTTCTTT

V gene: TRBV7-2
J gene: TRBJ2-2
CDR3 length: 15
D gene: -
clone size: many
CDR3 protein: CASSLGGANTGELFF
CDR3 DNA: TGTGCCAGCAGCTTAGGGGGGGCGAACACCGGGGAGCTGTTTTTT

V gene: TRBV5-1
J gene: TRBJ2-6
CDR3 length: 15
D gene: -
clone size: -
CDR3 protein: CASSSGGPGANVLTF
CDR3 DNA: TGCGCCAGCAGCTCCGGGGGCCCTGGGGCCAACGTCCTGACTTTC

V gene: TRBV29-1
J gene: TRBJ2-2
CDR3 length: 15
D gene: TRBD1
clone size: -
CDR3 protein: CSVRGWDRRNGELFF
CDR3 DNA: TGCAGCGTCCGAGGGTGGGACAGGCGAAACGGGGAGCTGTTTTTT

V gene: TRBV4-2
J gene: TRBJ1-2
CDR3 length: 11
D gene: -
clone size: -
CDR3 protein: CASNSDSGYTF
CDR3 DNA: TGTGCCAGCAACTCGGATAGTGGCTACACCTTC

V gene: TRBV27
J gene: TRBJ1-1
CDR3 length: 11
D gene: -
clone size: -
CDR3 protein: CASVRNTEAFF
CDR3 DNA: TGTGCCTCAGTAAGGAACACTGAAGCTTTCTTT

V gene: TRBV9
J gene: TRBJ2-1
CDR3 length: 13
D gene: -
clone size: -
CDR3 protein: CASSDQGYNEQFF
CDR3 DNA: TGTGCCAGCAGCGACCAGGGATACAATGAGCAGTTCTTC

V gene: TRBV28
J gene: TRBJ2-7
CDR3 length: 16
D gene: -
clone size: -
CDR3 protein: CASSRGGLLKNYEQYF
CDR3 DNA: TGTGCCAGCTCGAGGGGGGGCCTTTTGAAAAACTACGAGCAGTACTTC

V gene: TRBV5-6
J gene: TRBJ2-3
CDR3 length: 15
D gene: -
clone size: -
CDR3 protein: CASSSNIGSTDTQYF
CDR3 DNA: TGTGCCAGCAGCTCAAACATCGGTAGCACAGATACGCAGTATTTT

V gene: TRBV7-9
J gene: TRBJ2-3
CDR3 length: 17
D gene: TRBD2
clone size: -
CDR3 protein: CASSLEGLAGGMDTQYF
CDR3 DNA: TGTGCCAGCAGCTTAGAGGGACTAGCGGGGGGGATGGATACGCAGTATTTT

V gene: TRBV30
J gene: TRBJ1-2
CDR3 length: 14
D gene: TRBD1
clone size: -
CDR3 protein: CAWSLGTGRNGYTF
CDR3 DNA: TGTGCCTGGAGTCTAGGGACAGGGAGGAATGGCTACACCTTC

V gene: TRBV5-6
J gene: TRBJ1-5
CDR3 length: 16
D gene: -
clone size: once
CDR3 protein: CASSYSRASSNQPQHF
CDR3 DNA: TGTGCCAGCAGCTACTCAAGGGCCTCGAGCAATCAGCCCCAGCATTTT

V gene: TRBV5-6
J gene: TRBJ2-7
CDR3 length: 16
D gene: TRBD1
clone size: few
CDR3 protein: CASSQPGTGLSYEQYF
CDR3 DNA: TGTGCCAGCAGCCAACCCGGGACAGGGCTTTCCTACGAGCAGTACTTC

V gene: TRBV5-6
J gene: TRBJ1-2
CDR3 length: 16
D gene: -
clone size: -
CDR3 protein: CASSSLRGPGIYGYTF
CDR3 DNA: TGTGCCAGCAGCTCGCTCAGGGGCCCTGGGATCTATGGCTACACCTTC

V gene: TRBV19
J gene: TRBJ2-3
CDR3 length: 13
D gene: -
clone size: few
CDR3 protein: CASSIKGMDTQYF
CDR3 DNA: TGTGCCAGTAGTATAAAGGGTATGGACACGCAGTATTTT

V gene: TRBV9
J gene: TRBJ2-3
CDR3 length: 15
D gene: -
clone size: -
CDR3 protein: CASSAGQTSGVTQYF
CDR3 DNA: TGTGCCAGCAGCGCGGGACAGACCTCGGGGGTTACGCAGTATTTT

V gene: TRBV4-1
J gene: TRBJ2-1
CDR3 length: 16
D gene: TRBD2
clone size: -
CDR3 protein: CASSQALPGLAREQFF
CDR3 DNA: TGCGCCAGCAGCCAAGCCCTACCGGGACTAGCCCGTGAGCAGTTCTTC

V gene: TRBV7-6
J gene: TRBJ2-1
CDR3 length: 15
D gene: -
clone size: -
CDR3 protein: CASSLVSVSYNEQFF
CDR3 DNA: TGTGCCAGCAGCCTCGTGTCGGTATCCTACAATGAGCAGTTCTTC

V gene: TRBV29-1
J gene: TRBJ1-1
CDR3 length: 12
D gene: TRBD1
clone size: -
CDR3 protein: CSVTGVSTEAFF
CDR3 DNA: TGCAGCGTGACAGGGGTGAGCACTGAAGCTTTCTTT

V gene: TRBV9
J gene: TRBJ2-7
CDR3 length: 14
D gene: TRBD1
clone size: -
CDR3 protein: CASSVGQGAYEQYF
CDR3 DNA: TGTGCCAGCAGCGTAGGACAGGGGGCCTACGAGCAGTACTTC

V gene: TRBV19
J gene: TRBJ2-5
CDR3 length: 13
D gene: TRBD2
clone size: -
CDR3 protein: CASQTSGGRTQYF
CDR3 DNA: TGTGCCAGCCAAACTAGCGGGGGACGGACCCAGTACTTC

V gene: TRBV5-1
J gene: TRBJ1-3
CDR3 length: 14
D gene: -
clone size: -
CDR3 protein: CASSLDGSGDTIYF
CDR3 DNA: TGCGCCAGCAGCTTGGACGGGTCCGGGGACACCATATATTTT

V gene: TRBV5-1
J gene: TRBJ2-1
CDR3 length: 14
D gene: -
clone size: -
CDR3 protein: CASSYGTPGNEQFF
CDR3 DNA: TGCGCCAGCAGCTACGGGACTCCGGGCAATGAGCAGTTCTTC

V gene: TRBV6-1
J gene: TRBJ2-7
CDR3 length: 14
D gene: -
clone size: -
CDR3 protein: CASSGRQRGYEQYF
CDR3 DNA: TGTGCCAGCAGTGGACGCCAGAGAGGCTACGAGCAGTACTTC

V gene: TRBV2
J gene: TRBJ1-2
CDR3 length: 12
D gene: -
clone size: -
CDR3 protein: CASSGQAYGYTF
CDR3 DNA: TGTGCCAGCAGTGGCCAAGCGTACGGCTACACCTTC

V gene: TRBV7-9
J gene: TRBJ2-2
CDR3 length: 18
D gene: -
clone size: -
CDR3 protein: CASSFRVTVQVNTGELFF
CDR3 DNA: TGTGCCAGCAGCTTTAGGGTGACAGTACAAGTGAACACCGGGGAGCTGTTTTTT

V gene: TRBV6-4
J gene: TRBJ2-3
CDR3 length: 14
D gene: TRBD2
clone size: -
CDR3 protein: CASSDPAGADTQYF
CDR3 DNA: TGTGCCAGCAGTGACCCAGCGGGGGCCGATACGCAGTATTTT

V gene: TRBV6-5
J gene: TRBJ2-2
CDR3 length: 14
D gene: -
clone size: -
CDR3 protein: CASSYRTGTGELFF
CDR3 DNA: TGTGCCAGCAGTTACCGGACTGGAACCGGGGAGCTGTTTTTT

V gene: TRBV11-3
J gene: TRBJ1-1
CDR3 length: 13
D gene: -
clone size: many
CDR3 protein: CASSAGTDLEAFF
CDR3 DNA: TGTGCCAGCAGCGCTGGGACGGACCTTGAAGCTTTCTTT

V gene: TRBV7-2
J gene: TRBJ2-7
CDR3 length: 14
D gene: -
clone size: -
CDR3 protein: CASSLEHNSYEQYF
CDR3 DNA: TGTGCCAGCAGCTTAGAGCACAACTCCTACGAGCAGTACTTC

V gene: TRBV7-6
J gene: TRBJ2-1
CDR3 length: 12
D gene: -
clone size: -
CDR3 protein: CASSLPVGEQFF
CDR3 DNA: TGTGCCAGCAGCCTCCCGGTCGGTGAGCAGTTCTTC

V gene: TRBV25-1
J gene: TRBJ1-2
CDR3 length: 15
D gene: TRBD1
clone size: few
CDR3 protein: CASSDDREGVYGYTF
CDR3 DNA: TGTGCCAGCAGTGATGACAGGGAGGGGGTTTACGGCTACACCTTC

V gene: TRBV7-9
J gene: TRBJ2-1
CDR3 length: 15
D gene: -
clone size: -
CDR3 protein: CASSFRGTADNEQFF
CDR3 DNA: TGTGCCAGCAGCTTTCGAGGGACCGCGGACAATGAGCAGTTCTTC

V gene: TRBV5-1
J gene: TRBJ2-7
CDR3 length: 13
D gene: TRBD1
clone size: -
CDR3 protein: CASSGQGGYEQYF
CDR3 DNA: TGCGCCAGCAGCGGACAGGGAGGATACGAGCAGTACTTC

V gene: TRBV2
J gene: TRBJ1-4
CDR3 length: 11
D gene: -
clone size: -
CDR3 protein: CASSLEEKLFF
CDR3 DNA: TGTGCCAGCAGTCTGGAGGAAAAACTGTTTTTT

V gene: TRBV15
J gene: TRBJ1-4
CDR3 length: 13
D gene: -
clone size: -
CDR3 protein: CATSRGVREKLFF
CDR3 DNA: TGTGCCACCAGCAGGGGGGTTCGAGAAAAACTGTTTTTT

V gene: TRBV12-5
J gene: TRBJ2-2
CDR3 length: 12
D gene: -
clone size: -
CDR3 protein: CASGLGRGELFF
CDR3 DNA: TGTGCTAGTGGTTTGGGCAGGGGGGAGCTGTTTTTT

V gene: TRBV7-2
J gene: TRBJ1-1
CDR3 length: 14
D gene: -
clone size: -
CDR3 protein: CASSSQGRRTEAFF
CDR3 DNA: TGTGCCAGCAGCTCCCAGGGACGTCGGACTGAAGCTTTCTTT

V gene: TRBV27
J gene: TRBJ1-1
CDR3 length: 13
D gene: TRBD1
clone size: -
CDR3 protein: CASRWTGGTEAFF
CDR3 DNA: TGTGCCAGCAGATGGACAGGGGGAACTGAAGCTTTCTTT

V gene: TRBV7-9
J gene: TRBJ2-5
CDR3 length: 14
D gene: TRBD2
clone size: medium-sized
CDR3 protein: CASSSIAGQETQYF
CDR3 DNA: TGTGCCAGCAGCTCCATAGCGGGGCAAGAGACCCAGTACTTC

V gene: TRBV19
J gene: TRBJ2-5
CDR3 length: 14
D gene: TRBD2
clone size: once
CDR3 protein: CASSITGGAETQYF
CDR3 DNA: TGTGCCAGTAGCATAACGGGGGGTGCAGAGACCCAGTACTTC

V gene: TRBV6-1
J gene: TRBJ2-1
CDR3 length: 14
D gene: TRBD2
clone size: -
CDR3 protein: CASMGTSGINEQFF
CDR3 DNA: TGTGCCAGCATGGGGACTAGCGGTATAAATGAGCAGTTCTTC

V gene: TRBV9
J gene: TRBJ2-3
CDR3 length: 15
D gene: -
clone size: -
CDR3 protein: CASSPGRQGTDTQYF
CDR3 DNA: TGTGCCAGCAGCCCGGGGCGGCAGGGCACAGATACGCAGTATTTT

V gene: TRBV19
J gene: TRBJ2-7
CDR3 length: 12
D gene: -
clone size: -
CDR3 protein: CASFGRRYEQYF
CDR3 DNA: TGTGCCAGTTTTGGCAGGCGATACGAGCAGTACTTC